This T cell receptor beta chain originates from a study of shared clonotypes between healthy human individuals. This clone was seen once. What it recognizes is unknown. Trimming shortened V by 1 base and J by 2 bases, and 6 bases separated the two germline ends. CDR3 length: 14 amino acids. Germline V gene lookup returns CDR1 SNHLY and CDR2 FYNNEI. Per the authors' pipeline: Filtering differed for immunoSEQ, which gave only junction sequences without quality scores. TCRdb keeps only in-frame clones here, not all; method: immunoSEQ multiplex PCR. That table supplies the V and J calls and clone size; D and trimming were determined from the DNA. The table records under 600,000 clones, more than 95% of them present only once. Points from the study as a whole: Clonotype sharing among the donors was expected to vary with sequencing depth.

The chain couples TRBV2 to TRBJ1-3; D is unresolved. This TCR was recovered from a young woman in good health. Sequenced input: naive CD4+ T cells sorted from blood. Indicated subset: CD45RA+ positively selected. CDR3 sequence: CASSEEVAGNTIYF. In DNA, the CDR3 is TGTGCCAGCAGTGAAGAGGTCGCTGGAAACACCATATATTTT.